This is a list of T cell receptor beta chains from one sample in a study of control samples from healthy donors and cancer patients. The repertoire was sequenced with immunoSEQ multiplex PCR; TCRdb's copy has only in-frame clones and lacks some. The sample carries 100,000 to 150,000 clones, approximately 87% recorded once. The source material was blood. The source is a man between 60 and 75 years old in good health. Both conserved end residues are part of each CDR3. Each record gives: D gene, J gene, clone size, V gene, CDR3 DNA, CDR3 protein. The D gene is left open where the match is weak. Clone sizes are given selectively: once, few, many, or a class where the clone is expanded.

D: .
J: TRBJ1-2
size: once
V: TRBV19
DNA: TGTGCCAGTAGTATAGATCTCGATCCTAGCCAGGGCAGTGGCTACACCTTC
CDR3: CASSIDLDPSQGSGYTF

D: .
J: TRBJ1-1
size: .
V: TRBV7-2
DNA: TGTGCCAGCAGCGACGGACGGACAAACACTGAAGCTTTCTTT
CDR3: CASSDGRTNTEAFF

D: .
J: TRBJ1-4
size: .
V: TRBV5-4
DNA: TGTGCCAGCAGCTTGTACGTAGATGAAAAACTGTTTTTT
CDR3: CASSLYVDEKLFF

D: .
J: TRBJ1-2
size: .
V: TRBV25-1
DNA: TGTGCCAGCAGTGATCGGGGCTTGTCGTATGGCTACACCTTC
CDR3: CASSDRGLSYGYTF

D: TRBD1
J: TRBJ1-2
size: .
V: TRBV6-5
DNA: TGTGCCAGCAGTTCCCACAGGGGGCGGGACTATGGCTACACCTTC
CDR3: CASSSHRGRDYGYTF

D: TRBD1
J: TRBJ2-7
size: .
V: TRBV13
DNA: TGTGCCAGCAGCTTGGGACAGGGAATGTCCGAGCAGTACTTC
CDR3: CASSLGQGMSEQYF

D: .
J: TRBJ1-6
size: .
V: TRBV2
DNA: TGTGCCAGCAGTGTATTCCCGGATTCTGGTTCACCCCTCCACTTT
CDR3: CASSVFPDSGSPLHF

D: .
J: TRBJ1-2
size: .
V: TRBV28
DNA: TGTGCCAGCACCACCACGCCGGAGGGATACTATGGCTACACCTTC
CDR3: CASTTTPEGYYGYTF

D: .
J: TRBJ1-2
size: .
V: TRBV28
DNA: TGTGCCAGCAGTTCTTTGCGGGGGAACTATGGCTACACCTTC
CDR3: CASSSLRGNYGYTF

D: .
J: TRBJ2-3
size: .
V: TRBV11-3
DNA: TGTGCCAGCAGCCGTGAGGCGCAAGATACGCAGTATTTT
CDR3: CASSREAQDTQYF

D: TRBD1
J: TRBJ1-1
size: .
V: TRBV3-1/TRBV3-2
DNA: TGTGCCAGCAGCCGCGCCAGCACGGGACAGACTGAAGCTTTCTTT
CDR3: CASSRASTGQTEAFF

D: .
J: TRBJ2-3
size: .
V: TRBV13
DNA: TGTGCCAGCAGCTTAGGCGGCACGCAGTATTTT
CDR3: CASSLGGTQYF

D: .
J: TRBJ1-5
size: .
V: TRBV28
DNA: TGTGCCAGCAGTTTAGTAGATCAGCCCCAGCATTTT
CDR3: CASSLVDQPQHF

D: .
J: TRBJ1-6
size: .
V: TRBV19
DNA: TGTGCCAGTAGCCCTGGAGCGGCGGGAGGGTCACCCCTCCACTTT
CDR3: CASSPGAAGGSPLHF

D: .
J: TRBJ1-1
size: once
V: TRBV7-9
DNA: TGTGCCAGCAGCTTGGGACGGCTCACTGAAGCTTTCTTT
CDR3: CASSLGRLTEAFF

D: .
J: TRBJ2-5
size: .
V: TRBV2
DNA: TGTGCCAGCAGTGAAGCGGGAGTTGGGCTGCAAGAGACCCAGTACTTC
CDR3: CASSEAGVGLQETQYF

D: .
J: TRBJ1-5
size: few
V: TRBV10-3
DNA: TGTGCCATCAAGAGTGAAAATAGCAATCAGCCCCAGCATTTT
CDR3: CAIKSENSNQPQHF

D: .
J: TRBJ1-2
size: .
V: TRBV10-3
DNA: TGTGCCATCACTGCGCGGGAGTTCTATGGCTACACCTTC
CDR3: CAITAREFYGYTF

D: .
J: TRBJ2-6
size: .
V: TRBV27
DNA: TGTGCCAGCAGTTTGCACCGGGACGGAGCAGGTTCTGGGGCCAACGTCCTGACTTTC
CDR3: CASSLHRDGAGSGANVLTF

D: .
J: TRBJ1-4
size: .
V: TRBV7-2
DNA: TGTGCCAGCAGCTTAGCTTGGGCAACTAATGAAAAACTGTTTTTT
CDR3: CASSLAWATNEKLFF

D: .
J: TRBJ1-4
size: once
V: TRBV2
DNA: TGTGCCAGCAGTGAAGAAGTGGGCGAAAAACTGTTTTTT
CDR3: CASSEEVGEKLFF

D: .
J: TRBJ1-2
size: .
V: TRBV25-1
DNA: TGTGCCAGCAGTGAATATGGGGGTAACCCGAATGGCTACACCTTC
CDR3: CASSEYGGNPNGYTF

D: .
J: TRBJ1-2
size: .
V: TRBV28
DNA: TGTGCCAGCAGTTCAAACAGCGGAGTCTATGGCTACACCTTC
CDR3: CASSSNSGVYGYTF

D: .
J: TRBJ2-7
size: .
V: TRBV11-2
DNA: TGTGCCAGCAGTCCTACCGGGTTGTCCTACGAGCAGTACTTC
CDR3: CASSPTGLSYEQYF

D: .
J: TRBJ2-3
size: few
V: TRBV19
DNA: TGTGCCAGTAGTTCCGGGATTCGCCTGACAGATACGCAGTATTTT
CDR3: CASSSGIRLTDTQYF